This T cell receptor beta chain was identified during a study of T cell responses to AZD1222 COVID-19 vaccine. Overall study results and limits: The study identified only a handful of AZD1222 recipients as seropositive at baseline.

Germline V gene sequence: CDR1 SGHDT, CDR2 YYEEEE. The CDR3 spans 12 residues. The germline V and J ends were trimmed by 0 bases and 12 bases, with 12 bases remaining between them. The repertoire was sequenced with immunoSEQ multiplex PCR; TCRdb's copy has only in-frame clones and lacks some. The sample contains more than 75,000 clones, 83% of which appear only once. This clone is a singleton in its sample. What it recognizes is unknown. The clonotype was recovered from an adult who received the AZD1222 COVID-19 vaccine. This chain uses TRBV5-6 with TRBJ1-1; D not certain. Sequencing used peripheral blood, obtained 28 days after the second AZD1222 dose. CDR3 sequence (DNA): TGTGCCAGCAGCTTGGCGGGCAGGAGAACTTTCTTT. This encodes CASSLAGRRTFF.